This TCR beta chain came from a study of blood T cell repertoires in COVID-19. The wider study: PBMCs, B-cell-depleted T cells, or T cells provided the cDNA or gDNA that made up the material.

Unmatched junction bases numbered 10, after V lost 4 bases and J lost 8 bases. Germline V CDR1 and CDR2: MNHEY, SVGAGI. This CDR3 spans 15 amino acids. Measured with immunoSEQ multiplex PCR; TCRdb has only the in-frame clones, and not every one. In the table there are some 320,000 clones, roughly 85% of which are singletons. Only one count was recorded for this clone. J is TRBJ2-7 and V is TRBV6-5; TRBD1 agrees at 11 bases. The sequenced sample consisted of PBMCs or T cells enriched from blood (not recorded which). The TCR sequence derives from a woman aged 25 to 39 who had been exposed to COVID-19. CDR3 amino acids: CASSSHRDRGDQQYF. The CDR3 DNA is TGTGCCAGCAGTTCACACCGGGACAGGGGGGATCAGCAGTACTTC.